The next 14 T cell receptor beta chains were all read from a single sample in a study of multiple sclerosis patients with progressive multifocal leukoencephalopathy. Sequencing used immunoSEQ multiplex PCR; TCRdb keeps in-frame clones, though not all of them. The sample comprises approximately 27,000 clones, around 85% of which are singletons, and about an eighth rests with the top ten. The time point denotes: time of PML onset. This specimen was PBMCs, taken from a patient treated with natalizumab. The receptors stem from a woman aged 30 to 39 with progressive multifocal leukoencephalopathy.

The gene calls are TRBV29-1 and TRBJ1-4; tentatively, D is TRBD1 (6 bases). The germline V gene encodes CDR1 SQVTM and CDR2 ANQGSEA. The V end lost 7 bases, the J end lost 4 bases, and 16 bases lay between the germline ends. The CDR3 sequence is 14 residues long. This CDR3 reads CSASTGASNEKLFF. The CDR3 bases are TGCAGCGCTTCGACAGGCGCTAGTAATGAAAAACTGTTTTTT.

The chain couples TRBV2 to TRBJ1-3; 9 bases are shared with TRBD1. The CDR3 spans 17 residues. From germline, CDR1 is SNHLY and CDR2 FYNNEI. This chain's CDR3 is CASGTGLRVKTGNTIYF. DNA for the CDR3: TGTGCTTCCGGGACAGGGCTGAGGGTAAAAACTGGAAACACCATATATTTT.

This chain uses TRBV14 with TRBJ1-2, with 7 bases identical to TRBD1. The J segment lost 5 bases and the V segment lost 2 bases, leaving 8 bases of the junction unmatched. CDR1 is SGHDN, CDR2 FVKESK, per germline. This CDR3 has 15 residues. DNA of the CDR3: TGTGCCAGCAGCCAAATCGTTGGGACAGTGTATGGCTACACCTTC. As protein: CASSQIVGTVYGYTF. Together with reference TRBV14 and TRBJ1-2, the CDR3 gives the full variable domain: EAGVTQFPSHSVIEKGQTVTLRCDPISGHDNLYWYRRVMGKEIKFLLHFVKESKQDESGMPNNRFLAERTGGTYSTLKVQPAELEDSGVYFCASSQIVGTVYGYTFGSGTRLTVV.

The chain uses TRBV5-6 and TRBJ2-5; 7 nucleotides align to TRBD1. V shed 1 base and J 2 bases; nucleotides not matched to a gene: 5. The CDR3 totals 15 residues. CDR1 is SGHDT, CDR2 YYEEEE, per germline. The CDR3 reads CASSLRQGVQETQYF. For the CDR3, the DNA is TGTGCCAGCAGCTTGAGGCAGGGGGTGCAAGAGACCCAGTACTTC.

V and J are TRBV6-6 and TRBJ1-2, with 8 positions matching TRBD1. V lost 7 bases to trimming and J lost 3 bases; unmatched junction nucleotides: 4. The CDR3 totals 13 residues. The germline gives CDR1 MNHNY, CDR2 SVGAGI (reference sequence). CDR3 sequence reads: CASTQTGDYGYTF. The CDR3 region has the DNA TGTGCCAGCACCCAGACAGGGGACTATGGCTACACCTTC.

The CDR3 loop is CASSLYSGGAQDTQYF. The CDR3, as DNA: TGCGCCAGCAGCTTGTATAGCGGGGGGGCCCAAGATACGCAGTATTTT. V gene TRBV5-1 combines with J gene TRBJ2-3, with 11 nucleotides matching TRBD2. The germline gives CDR1 SGHRS, CDR2 YFSETQ. This CDR3 region has 16 residues. The J segment lost 5 bases and the V segment lost 1 base, leaving 6 bases of the junction unmatched.

This clone was seen a single time. The chain combines TRBV2 with TRBJ2-7, with a weak D call TRBD1 (6 bases). CDR1 and CDR2 (germline): SNHLY, FYNNEI. The CDR3 length is 13 residues. V was cut by 8 bases and J by 1 base, with 12 bases left in between. The CDR3 loop is CASGDIFSYEQYF. DNA for the CDR3: TGTGCCAGCGGGGACATTTTTTCCTACGAGCAGTACTTC.

The chain is built from TRBV7-3 and TRBJ1-1; no firm D call. The V and J ends lost 5 bases and 0 bases respectively, with 10 bases between them. In germline, CDR1 is SGHTA, CDR2 FQGTGA. The CDR3 totals 14 residues. CDR3 DNA: TGTGCCAGCAGCCCGGACCGCCTGAACACTGAAGCTTTCTTT. Its protein product is CASSPDRLNTEAFF.

V and J are TRBV25-1 and TRBJ2-5; D is ambiguous. TRBJ2-7 explains the end of the DNA better; the J call may be wrong. The CDR3 length is 11 residues. Germline loops: CDR1 MGHDK, CDR2 SYGVNS. The CDR3 nucleotides are TGTGCCAGCAGCCATGGGGACGAGCAGTACTTC. It yields the protein CASSHGDEQYF.

The genes are TRBV9 and TRBJ2-1; D is unresolved. The CDR3 runs 13 residues. Germline V gene sequence: CDR1 SGDLS, CDR2 YYNGEE. Trimming cost V 0 bases and J 5 bases, with 6 bases left between them. The CDR3 sequence: CASSVGGHNEQFF. CDR3 nucleotides: TGTGCCAGCAGCGTAGGAGGCCACAATGAGCAGTTCTTC. Together with reference TRBV9 and TRBJ2-1, the CDR3 gives the full variable domain: DSGVTQTPKHLITATGQRVTLRCSPRSGDLSVYWYQQSLDQGLQFLIQYYNGEERAKGNILERFSAQQFPDLHSELNLSSLELGDSALYFCASSVGGHNEQFFGPGTRLTVL.

The V and J genes are TRBV11-2 and TRBJ2-1; the match to TRBD2 covers 7 bases. Unmatched junction bases numbered 7, after V lost 4 bases and J lost 4 bases. The CDR3 covers 15 residues. Germline CDR1 reads SGHAT; CDR2 reads FQNNGV. The CDR3 bases are TGTGCCAGCAGCTCGCGACTAGCCGCATACAATGAGCAGTTCTTC. Translation gives CASSSRLAAYNEQFF.

CDR3 DNA sequence: TGTGCCAGCTCACCTCCTACAGGGGGGAGCTATGGCTACACCTTC. It specifies CASSPPTGGSYGYTF. V is TRBV18 and J is TRBJ1-2; TRBD1 aligns across 8 bases. The length of the CDR3 is 15 residues. Germline V gene lookup returns CDR1 KGHSH and CDR2 LQKENI. After removal of 3 bases from V and 4 bases from J, the junction contained 7 bases not matched to a gene.

The chain links TRBV6-1 to TRBJ2-3, with 10 positions matching TRBD2. The J segment lost 4 bases and the V segment lost 2 bases, leaving 3 bases of the junction unmatched. This CDR3 comprises 15 residues. The V gene's germline CDR1 is MNHNS and CDR2 SASEGT. CDR3 bases: TGTGCCAGCAGTGAATTTAGCGGGGGGCCAGATACGCAGTATTTT. Amino acid sequence: CASSEFSGGPDTQYF.

The genes are TRBV30 and TRBJ1-2, with D unclear. Trimming took 3 bases from V and 4 from J, leaving 12 bases between them. The CDR3 runs 13 residues. Germline V gives CDR1 GTSNPN, CDR2 SVGIG (reference sequence). The CDR3 nucleotides read TGTGCCTGGAGCCCAGTTAGTGGCTATGGCTACACCTTC. Its translation is CAWSPVSGYGYTF.